These T cell receptor beta chains were read from a single sample in a study of PD-1 blockade in classical Hodgkin lymphoma. TCRdb keeps only in-frame clones here, not all; method: immunoSEQ multiplex PCR. The data hold roughly 34,000 clones, with roughly 94% observed a single time. Sequencing used peripheral blood mononuclear cells (PBMCs). Source of these receptors: a human donor with classical Hodgkin lymphoma. The CDR3 runs from the conserved cysteine through the conserved F or W. The order of the fields is V gene, clone size, J gene, CDR3 length, D gene, CDR3 protein, CDR3 DNA. D genes are given only for firm matches. Clone size, where shown, is once, few, many, or a class for clones that have expanded.

V gene: TRBV4-3; clone size: NA; J gene: TRBJ1-1; CDR3 length: 15; D gene: TRBD1; CDR3 protein: CASSQGEGANTEAFF; CDR3 DNA: TGCGCCAGCAGCCAAGGGGAGGGGGCGAACACTGAAGCTTTCTTT
V gene: TRBV7-2; clone size: NA; J gene: TRBJ2-3; CDR3 length: 16; D gene: NA; CDR3 protein: CASSPEGGSPSDTQYF; CDR3 DNA: TGTGCCAGCAGCCCAGAGGGGGGGAGCCCCTCAGATACGCAGTATTTT
V gene: TRBV11-2; clone size: NA; J gene: TRBJ2-1; CDR3 length: 16; D gene: NA; CDR3 protein: CASSFLRRDPIDEQFF; CDR3 DNA: TGTGCCAGCAGCTTTCTGAGGCGGGACCCGATCGATGAGCAGTTCTTC
V gene: TRBV5-1; clone size: NA; J gene: TRBJ1-2; CDR3 length: 14; D gene: NA; CDR3 protein: CASSPRGANYGYTF; CDR3 DNA: TGCGCCAGCAGCCCGAGGGGAGCTAACTATGGCTACACCTTC
V gene: TRBV30; clone size: once; J gene: TRBJ2-3; CDR3 length: 20; D gene: TRBD2; CDR3 protein: CAWRTPGLAGGLPHTDTQYF; CDR3 DNA: TGTGCCTGGAGGACTCCGGGACTAGCGGGAGGGCTCCCCCACACAGATACGCAGTATTTT
V gene: TRBV10-3; clone size: NA; J gene: TRBJ2-5; CDR3 length: 15; D gene: TRBD2; CDR3 protein: CAISEGSGGAGTQYF; CDR3 DNA: TGTGCCATCAGTGAAGGAAGCGGGGGGGCTGGGACCCAGTACTTC
V gene: TRBV2; clone size: NA; J gene: TRBJ1-2; CDR3 length: 13; D gene: NA; CDR3 protein: CASNLDGDGGYTF; CDR3 DNA: TGTGCCAGCAATCTAGACGGCGATGGGGGCTACACCTTC
V gene: TRBV5-8; clone size: once; J gene: TRBJ1-2; CDR3 length: 13; D gene: NA; CDR3 protein: CASSLSGYYGYTF; CDR3 DNA: TGTGCCAGCAGCCTTTCAGGCTACTATGGCTACACCTTC
V gene: TRBV6-1; clone size: NA; J gene: TRBJ2-7; CDR3 length: 13; D gene: NA; CDR3 protein: CASSEIRSYEQYF; CDR3 DNA: TGTGCCAGCAGTGAAATCAGAAGTTACGAGCAGTACTTC
V gene: TRBV5-1; clone size: NA; J gene: TRBJ1-4; CDR3 length: 15; D gene: NA; CDR3 protein: CASSQDRTGGEKLFF; CDR3 DNA: TGCGCCAGCAGCCAAGACAGGACCGGGGGTGAAAAACTGTTTTTT
V gene: TRBV18; clone size: NA; J gene: TRBJ2-7; CDR3 length: 13; D gene: TRBD1; CDR3 protein: CASSPGQTYEQYF; CDR3 DNA: TGTGCCAGCTCACCGGGACAGACCTACGAGCAGTACTTC
V gene: TRBV2; clone size: NA; J gene: TRBJ2-7; CDR3 length: 13; D gene: TRBD1; CDR3 protein: CASRVGTGYEQYF; CDR3 DNA: TGTGCCAGCAGAGTCGGGACAGGGTACGAGCAGTACTTC
V gene: TRBV27; clone size: NA; J gene: TRBJ1-1; CDR3 length: 14; D gene: NA; CDR3 protein: CASSLGGVNTEAFF; CDR3 DNA: TGTGCCAGCAGTTTGGGGGGGGTAAACACTGAAGCTTTCTTT
V gene: TRBV7-3; clone size: once; J gene: TRBJ1-2; CDR3 length: 13; D gene: NA; CDR3 protein: CASSPQANYGYTF; CDR3 DNA: TGTGCCAGCAGCCCACAAGCTAACTATGGCTACACCTTC
V gene: TRBV19; clone size: NA; J gene: TRBJ1-1; CDR3 length: 13; D gene: NA; CDR3 protein: CASSISAGTEAFF; CDR3 DNA: TGTGCCAGTAGTATTTCCGCGGGGACTGAAGCTTTCTTT
V gene: TRBV5-1; clone size: NA; J gene: TRBJ2-5; CDR3 length: 16; D gene: TRBD2; CDR3 protein: CASSLGLAGVGETQYF; CDR3 DNA: TGCGCCAGCAGCTTAGGTCTAGCGGGAGTTGGGGAGACCCAGTACTTC
V gene: TRBV30; clone size: once; J gene: TRBJ2-3; CDR3 length: 11; D gene: NA; CDR3 protein: CAWSGGYTQYF; CDR3 DNA: TGTGCCTGGAGTGGGGGTTATACGCAGTATTTT
V gene: TRBV9; clone size: NA; J gene: TRBJ1-2; CDR3 length: 15; D gene: NA; CDR3 protein: CASSVAVTGAGGYTF; CDR3 DNA: TGTGCCAGCAGCGTAGCGGTAACGGGGGCGGGTGGCTACACCTTC
V gene: TRBV5-4; clone size: once; J gene: TRBJ2-1; CDR3 length: 16; D gene: TRBD2; CDR3 protein: CASTTTKSSGNNEQFF; CDR3 DNA: TGTGCCAGCACGACAACAAAATCGAGCGGGAACAATGAGCAGTTCTTC
V gene: TRBV29-1; clone size: NA; J gene: TRBJ1-1; CDR3 length: 13; D gene: TRBD1; CDR3 protein: CSVEIDRAAEAFF; CDR3 DNA: TGCAGCGTTGAAATAGACAGGGCCGCTGAAGCTTTCTTT
V gene: TRBV7-2; clone size: NA; J gene: TRBJ2-3; CDR3 length: 13; D gene: NA; CDR3 protein: CASTKTYTDTQYF; CDR3 DNA: TGTGCCAGCACGAAGACATACACAGATACGCAGTATTTT
V gene: TRBV7-9; clone size: NA; J gene: TRBJ1-4; CDR3 length: 15; D gene: TRBD1; CDR3 protein: CASSLGQAFNEKLFF; CDR3 DNA: TGTGCCAGCAGCCTTGGACAGGCCTTTAATGAAAAACTGTTTTTT
V gene: TRBV7-6; clone size: NA; J gene: TRBJ1-3; CDR3 length: 16; D gene: NA; CDR3 protein: CASSLAPPRSGNTIYF; CDR3 DNA: TGTGCCAGCAGCTTAGCGCCGCCCCGATCTGGAAACACCATATATTTT
V gene: TRBV19; clone size: NA; J gene: TRBJ1-1; CDR3 length: 15; D gene: NA; CDR3 protein: CASSIGLDVNTEAFF; CDR3 DNA: TGTGCCAGTAGTATAGGGTTAGACGTGAACACTGAAGCTTTCTTT
V gene: TRBV28; clone size: NA; J gene: TRBJ2-3; CDR3 length: 15; D gene: NA; CDR3 protein: CASTRTTISTDTQYF; CDR3 DNA: TGTGCCAGCACTAGGACGACCATTAGCACAGATACGCAGTATTTT
V gene: TRBV28; clone size: NA; J gene: TRBJ2-5; CDR3 length: 18; D gene: TRBD2; CDR3 protein: CASSRPPTSERYQETQYF; CDR3 DNA: TGTGCCAGCAGTCGCCCCCCGACTAGCGAGAGGTACCAAGAGACCCAGTACTTC
V gene: TRBV19; clone size: few; J gene: TRBJ2-1; CDR3 length: 13; D gene: NA; CDR3 protein: CASSIGTFNEQFF; CDR3 DNA: TGTGCCAGTAGTATAGGCACTTTCAATGAGCAGTTCTTC
V gene: TRBV9; clone size: once; J gene: TRBJ2-3; CDR3 length: 17; D gene: TRBD1; CDR3 protein: CASSVAPHRGSTDTQYF; CDR3 DNA: TGTGCCAGCAGCGTAGCTCCCCACAGGGGGAGCACAGATACGCAGTATTTT
V gene: TRBV7-2; clone size: NA; J gene: TRBJ2-3; CDR3 length: 15; D gene: NA; CDR3 protein: CASSFRTASTDTQYF; CDR3 DNA: TGTGCCAGCAGCTTTAGGACAGCATCCACAGATACGCAGTATTTT
V gene: TRBV6-4; clone size: NA; J gene: TRBJ2-3; CDR3 length: 14; D gene: TRBD2; CDR3 protein: CASSDLAGADTQYF; CDR3 DNA: TGTGCCAGCAGTGACTTAGCGGGGGCAGATACGCAGTATTTT
V gene: TRBV29-1; clone size: NA; J gene: TRBJ2-7; CDR3 length: 11; D gene: TRBD1; CDR3 protein: CSVEETGRQYF; CDR3 DNA: TGCAGCGTTGAGGAGACAGGGCGGCAGTACTTC
V gene: TRBV28; clone size: NA; J gene: TRBJ2-7; CDR3 length: 16; D gene: TRBD2; CDR3 protein: CASSSGLAGGFDEQYF; CDR3 DNA: TGTGCCAGCAGCTCGGGACTAGCGGGAGGGTTCGACGAGCAGTACTTC
V gene: TRBV5-5; clone size: NA; J gene: TRBJ2-5; CDR3 length: 15; D gene: NA; CDR3 protein: CASSFRRPEQETQYF; CDR3 DNA: TGTGCCAGCAGCTTTCGTCGACCAGAGCAAGAGACCCAGTACTTC
V gene: TRBV10-3; clone size: NA; J gene: TRBJ1-1; CDR3 length: 14; D gene: NA; CDR3 protein: CAISEPGRYTEAFF; CDR3 DNA: TGTGCCATCAGTGAGCCCGGACGGTACACTGAAGCTTTCTTT
V gene: TRBV7-2; clone size: NA; J gene: TRBJ2-1; CDR3 length: 16; D gene: NA; CDR3 protein: CASNNAGRIAGDEQFF; CDR3 DNA: TGTGCCAGCAATAACGCAGGACGAATTGCTGGGGATGAGCAGTTCTTC
V gene: TRBV18; clone size: NA; J gene: TRBJ2-7; CDR3 length: 15; D gene: TRBD2; CDR3 protein: CASSPPSGSSYEQYF; CDR3 DNA: TGTGCCAGCTCACCACCTAGCGGGAGTTCCTACGAGCAGTACTTC
V gene: TRBV2; clone size: NA; J gene: TRBJ1-1; CDR3 length: 14; D gene: NA; CDR3 protein: CASSTREWVDEAFF; CDR3 DNA: TGTGCCAGCAGTACCCGGGAATGGGTGGATGAAGCTTTCTTT
V gene: TRBV6-5; clone size: NA; J gene: TRBJ2-4; CDR3 length: 15; D gene: NA; CDR3 protein: CASSHSTMAKNIQYF; CDR3 DNA: TGTGCCAGCAGCCATTCTACTATGGCCAAAAACATTCAGTACTTC
V gene: TRBV18; clone size: NA; J gene: TRBJ2-1; CDR3 length: 13; D gene: TRBD2; CDR3 protein: CASSPLAGREQFF; CDR3 DNA: TGTGCCAGCTCACCACTAGCGGGGCGTGAGCAGTTCTTC
V gene: TRBV5-1; clone size: NA; J gene: TRBJ1-2; CDR3 length: 15; D gene: NA; CDR3 protein: CASSPVRAGEDGYTF; CDR3 DNA: TGCGCCAGCAGCCCGGTTCGCGCAGGGGAGGATGGCTACACCTTC
V gene: TRBV28; clone size: once; J gene: TRBJ1-1; CDR3 length: 16; D gene: NA; CDR3 protein: CASSLLGGSLVTEAFF; CDR3 DNA: TGTGCCAGCAGTTTGTTGGGGGGGTCTTTGGTCACTGAAGCTTTCTTT
V gene: TRBV11-1; clone size: NA; J gene: TRBJ1-1; CDR3 length: 12; D gene: NA; CDR3 protein: CASSLTEVEAFF; CDR3 DNA: TGTGCCAGCAGCTTGACGGAGGTTGAAGCTTTCTTT
V gene: TRBV6-1; clone size: NA; J gene: TRBJ1-6; CDR3 length: 15; D gene: NA; CDR3 protein: CASSPNGVDNSPLHF; CDR3 DNA: TGTGCCAGCAGTCCCAACGGAGTCGATAATTCACCCCTCCACTTT
V gene: TRBV7-9; clone size: once; J gene: TRBJ1-4; CDR3 length: 16; D gene: NA; CDR3 protein: CASSSRDGSNNEKLFF; CDR3 DNA: TGTGCCAGCAGCTCGAGGGATGGGAGCAATAATGAAAAACTGTTTTTT
V gene: TRBV23-1; clone size: NA; J gene: TRBJ2-5; CDR3 length: 12; D gene: NA; CDR3 protein: CARALREETQYF; CDR3 DNA: TGCGCCAGGGCCTTGCGGGAAGAGACCCAGTACTTC
V gene: TRBV4-3; clone size: NA; J gene: TRBJ1-5; CDR3 length: 16; D gene: NA; CDR3 protein: CASSQEVSYSNQPQHF; CDR3 DNA: TGCGCCAGCAGCCAAGAGGTTTCTTATAGCAATCAGCCCCAGCATTTT
V gene: TRBV5-8; clone size: NA; J gene: TRBJ2-5; CDR3 length: 16; D gene: NA; CDR3 protein: CASSAWSGAGQETQYF; CDR3 DNA: TGTGCCAGCAGCGCCTGGTCTGGGGCAGGGCAAGAGACCCAGTACTTC
V gene: TRBV5-1; clone size: NA; J gene: TRBJ1-1; CDR3 length: 14; D gene: NA; CDR3 protein: CASSFLRADTEAFF; CDR3 DNA: TGCGCCAGCAGCTTCCTTCGTGCGGACACTGAAGCTTTCTTT
V gene: TRBV11-2; clone size: NA; J gene: TRBJ2-1; CDR3 length: 17; D gene: TRBD1; CDR3 protein: CASSPTPGTVRGNEQFF; CDR3 DNA: TGTGCCAGCAGCCCAACCCCTGGGACAGTCAGAGGCAATGAGCAGTTCTTC
V gene: TRBV16; clone size: NA; J gene: TRBJ1-2; CDR3 length: 16; D gene: NA; CDR3 protein: CASSQLAASGPYGYTF; CDR3 DNA: TGTGCCAGCAGCCAACTGGCAGCGTCGGGGCCCTATGGCTACACCTTC
V gene: TRBV5-5; clone size: NA; J gene: TRBJ2-7; CDR3 length: 13; D gene: NA; CDR3 protein: CASSLAIAYEQYF; CDR3 DNA: TGTGCCAGCAGCTTGGCGATAGCGTACGAGCAGTACTTC
V gene: TRBV5-6; clone size: NA; J gene: TRBJ2-7; CDR3 length: 11; D gene: NA; CDR3 protein: CASSLIDEQYF; CDR3 DNA: TGTGCCAGCAGCCTGATAGACGAGCAGTACTTC
V gene: TRBV28; clone size: NA; J gene: TRBJ2-3; CDR3 length: 13; D gene: NA; CDR3 protein: CASSLWAQGTQYF; CDR3 DNA: TGTGCCAGCAGTTTATGGGCTCAAGGTACGCAGTATTTT